These 11 T cell receptor beta chains originate from one sample sequenced in a study of cytomegalovirus exposure and HLA in healthy donors. Researchers ran the PCR with 60 Vbeta and 13 Jbeta primers. Measured with immunoSEQ multiplex PCR; TCRdb has only the in-frame clones, and not every one. The data hold roughly 150,000 clones, with 80% to 85% observed a single time. Specimen: PBMCs. These receptors all come from a female donor in good health and CMV-seronegative.

The chain recombines TRBV2 with TRBJ1-1; weak D call: TRBD1 (5 bases). V dropped 5 bases and J dropped 0 bases, with 19 bases sitting between them. Germline CDR1 SNHLY, CDR2 FYNNEI. The CDR3 has 17 amino acids. CDR3 region: CASSLPKGAGMNTEAFF. As DNA, the CDR3 is TGTGCCAGCAGTCTACCCAAAGGGGCAGGGATGAACACTGAAGCTTTCTTT.

V and J are TRBV28 and TRBJ1-1; D not certain. V was clipped by 10 bases and J by 0 bases, with 6 bases between them. The CDR3 has 11 residues. In germline, CDR1 is MDHEN, CDR2 SYDVKM. The CDR3 loop reads CATLVNTEAFF. The CDR3 nucleotides read TGTGCCACACTCGTGAACACTGAAGCTTTCTTT.

This clone was seen once. The rearrangement uses TRBV7-9 and TRBJ2-1; weak D call: TRBD2 (7 bases). The CDR3 totals 16 residues. V lost 5 bases, J lost 3 bases, and 17 bases lay in between. Germline assignment: CDR1 SEHNR and CDR2 FQNEAQ (reference sequence). The CDR3 spells CASSPVPGEGYNEQFF. In DNA, the CDR3 is TGTGCCAGCAGCCCCGTCCCAGGGGAGGGCTACAATGAGCAGTTCTTC.

This clone was detected only a few times. The chain links TRBV10-1 to TRBJ2-1, with D unresolved. Trimming removed 0 bases from V and 2 bases from J, with 5 bases in between. CDR1 and CDR2 (germline): WNHNN, SYGVQD (reference sequence). This CDR3 is built from 14 residues. The DNA of the CDR3 is TGCGCCAGCAGTGAGTCGGGCACCTACAATGAGCAGTTCTTC. Translated: CASSESGTYNEQFF.

This clone was counted a few times. The chain has TRBV18 and TRBJ2-7; no reliable D call. Trimming stripped 0 bases from V and 6 bases from J, with 12 bases between. Germline CDR1 KGHSH, CDR2 LQKENI. The CDR3 length is 14 residues. CDR3 in amino acids: CASSPPPGYSEQYF. The CDR3 coding sequence is TGTGCCAGCTCACCACCCCCAGGCTACTCCGAGCAGTACTTC.

The chain combines TRBV19 with TRBJ1-2; 10 bases are shared with TRBD1. V shed 3 bases and J 2 bases; nucleotides not matched to a gene: 3. The CDR3 is 15 amino acids. Germline CDR1 and CDR2: LNHDA and SQIVND (reference sequence). The CDR3 DNA is TGTGCCAGTAGTATGACAGGGGGCAAGAACTATGGCTACACCTTC. It encodes CASSMTGGKNYGYTF.

CDR3 protein: CASKVAVAGIYEQYF. CDR3 sequence (DNA): TGTGCCAGCAAAGTGGCTGTAGCGGGGATCTACGAGCAGTACTTC. This chain uses TRBV28 with TRBJ2-7; TRBD2 aligns across 8 bases. The CDR3 contains 15 residues. The V segment lost 7 bases and the J segment 3 bases; nucleotides outside the gene matches: 11. CDR1 is MDHEN and CDR2 is SYDVKM in the germline V gene.

V and J are TRBV5-1 and TRBJ1-2, with no clear D. V was trimmed by 0 bases and J by 2 bases, leaving 8 bases between them. CDR3 size: 14 residues. Germline V gives CDR1 SGHRS, CDR2 YFSETQ. The CDR3 DNA sequence: TGCGCCAGCAGCTTGGACAGTTCCAACTATGGCTACACCTTC. This gives the protein CASSLDSSNYGYTF.

V and J are TRBV6-5 and TRBJ2-1; D not resolved. Germline V gives CDR1 MNHEY, CDR2 SVGAGI. The V gene lost 6 bases and the J gene lost 0 bases, with 6 bases spanning the gap. The CDR3 runs 13 residues. The DNA for the CDR3 is TGTGCCAGCAGACGGTACTCCTACAATGAGCAGTTCTTC. Translation: CASRRYSYNEQFF.

This rearrangement joins TRBV29-1 to TRBJ2-4; D perhaps matches TRBD2 (6 bases). V lost 3 bases to trimming and J lost 2 bases, with 8 bases between them. The CDR3 length is 13 residues. Germline CDR1 and CDR2: SQVTM and ANQGSEA. The chain's CDR3 is CSVEGGPKNIQYF. In DNA, the CDR3 is TGCAGCGTTGAGGGGGGTCCCAAAAACATTCAGTACTTC.

This chain links TRBV7-9 with TRBJ2-5; 8 bases are shared with TRBD2. Germline loops: CDR1 SEHNR, CDR2 FQNEAQ (reference sequence). V was pared by 7 bases and J by 4 bases, with 5 bases of the junction left unmatched. The CDR3 extends over 13 amino acids. The DNA for the CDR3 is TGTGCCAGCAACCCGGGGGGGGGAGAGACCCAGTACTTC. This codes for CASNPGGGETQYF.